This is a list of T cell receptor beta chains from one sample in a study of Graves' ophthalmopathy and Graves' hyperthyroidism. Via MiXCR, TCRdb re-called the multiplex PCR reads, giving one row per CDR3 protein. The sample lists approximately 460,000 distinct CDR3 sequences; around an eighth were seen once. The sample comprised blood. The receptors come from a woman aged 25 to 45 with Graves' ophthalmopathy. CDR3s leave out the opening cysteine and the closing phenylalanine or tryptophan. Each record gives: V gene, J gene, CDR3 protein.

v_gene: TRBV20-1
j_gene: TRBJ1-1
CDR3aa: SATRRGGTEAF

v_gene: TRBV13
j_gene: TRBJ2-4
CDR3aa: ASSLWGNRDLAKNIQY

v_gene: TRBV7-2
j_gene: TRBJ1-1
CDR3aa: ASPPHGGASEAF

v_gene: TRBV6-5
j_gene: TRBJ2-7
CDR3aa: ASSSISGPSYEQY

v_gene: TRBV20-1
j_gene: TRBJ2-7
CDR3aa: SARVSGAEISYEQY

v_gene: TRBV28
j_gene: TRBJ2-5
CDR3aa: ASSFAGGRETQY

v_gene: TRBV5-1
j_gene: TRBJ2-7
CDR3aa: ASSFGLATYEQY

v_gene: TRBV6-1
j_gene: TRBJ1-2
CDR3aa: ASSQGRDGYT

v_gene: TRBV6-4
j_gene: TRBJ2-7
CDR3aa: ASSRLAGGPLDLSYEQY

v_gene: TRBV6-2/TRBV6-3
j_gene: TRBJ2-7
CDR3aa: ASSRRTDSSYEQY

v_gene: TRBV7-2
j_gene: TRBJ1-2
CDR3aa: ASSLITYGYT

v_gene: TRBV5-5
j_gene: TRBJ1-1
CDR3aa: ASSQRTGLTVAF

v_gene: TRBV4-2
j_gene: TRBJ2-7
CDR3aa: ASSRRIAGLAYGPSYEQY

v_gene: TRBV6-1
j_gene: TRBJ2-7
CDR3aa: ASKLAAPSYEQY

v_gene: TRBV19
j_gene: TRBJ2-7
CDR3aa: ASRLSGTGANEQY

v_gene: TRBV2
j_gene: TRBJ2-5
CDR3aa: ASTLDLQETQY

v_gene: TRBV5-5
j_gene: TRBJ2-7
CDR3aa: ASSLGPKNEQY